This T cell receptor (beta chain) was sequenced in a study of T cells in Graves' hyperthyroidism and ophthalmopathy. The CDR3 consists of 13 residues. CDR1 is MNHNS and CDR2 is SASEGT in the germline V gene. Trimming took 9 bases from V and 2 from J, leaving 13 bases between them. This clonotype was observed at least ten times. From RNA transcripts, TCR beta CDR3 regions were amplified. The TCR CDR3 first-round RT-PCR relied on the HTBI primer set. Via MiXCR, TCRdb re-called the multiplex PCR reads, giving one row per CDR3 protein. The data show some 350,000 distinct CDR3 sequences, with approximately 20% seen just once and about 3.5% held by the top ten.

This receptor was identified in a woman under 30 with Graves' hyperthyroidism. This rearrangement joins TRBV6-1 to TRBJ1-2; D is undetermined. The specimen sequenced was blood. The CDR3 sequence is CASRPPENYGYTF. In DNA form, the CDR3 reads TGTGCCAGTCGCCCCCCAGAAAACTATGGCTACACCTTC.